A single sample gave rise to the 20 T cell receptor beta chains below, sequenced in a study of tumor-infiltrating lymphocytes in oesophageal squamous cell carcinoma. TCRdb used MiXCR to reprocess the PCR reads, holding one entry per CDR3 protein. Of roughly 14,000 distinct CDR3 sequences in the sample, 46% were seen once. Sequenced: blood. Source of these receptors: a male donor with esophageal squamous cell carcinoma.

Worth noting for this clonotype: Given the absence of the conserved phenylalanine or tryptophan at the CDR3 end, a read error is likely. This chain joins TRBV7-4 and TRBJ2-3; unclear D gene. Trimming cost V 5 bases and J 11 bases, with 14 bases left between them. CDR1 SGHVT and CDR2 SQSDAQ come from the germline V gene. CDR3 length: 12 residues. Here the CDR3 reads CASSRVYYEQYI. The CDR3 DNA sequence: TGTGCCAGCAGCAGAGTCTACTACGAGCAGTATATT.

The J gene is TRBJ2-3, the V gene TRBV7-2; D not certain. V lost 0 bases to trimming and J lost 2 bases, with 9 bases between them. The CDR3 is 15 residues long. Germline V CDR1 and CDR2: SGHTA, FQGNSA. CDR3 residues: CASSLAGSVTDTQYF. The CDR3 bases are TGTGCCAGCAGCTTAGCCGGATCAGTCACAGATACGCAGTATTTT.

This clonotype was seen a handful of times. The chain recombines TRBV19 with TRBJ1-2, with a possible D match to TRBD1 (5 bases). The CDR3 sequence is 15 residues long. The germline V and J ends were trimmed by 4 bases and 12 bases, with 24 bases remaining between them. The germline gives CDR1 LNHDA, CDR2 SQIVND (reference sequence). The CDR3 is CASSTSGTRYGGDTF. The CDR3 nucleotides are TGTGCCAGTAGTACCTCCGGGACCCGCTATGGGGGTGACACCTTC.

The J gene is TRBJ1-4, the V gene TRBV2; D possibly corresponds to TRBD1 (5 bases). The V gene's germline CDR1 is SNHLY and CDR2 FYNNEI. The CDR3 consists of 14 residues. The V and J ends lost 4 bases and 7 bases respectively, with 13 bases between them. CDR3 DNA sequence: TGTGCCAGCAGTGCGGGACTGACTTTTGAAAAACTGTTTTTT. This translates into CASSAGLTFEKLFF.

The chain recombines TRBV28 with TRBJ2-6, with D hard to call. The J call may be faulty, since TRBJ2-5 better matches the DNA end. CDR1 MDHEN and CDR2 SYDVKM come from the germline V gene. The CDR3 has 14 residues. For the CDR3, the DNA is TGTGCCAGCAGTTTAACTGAGACCCAAGAGACCCAGTACTTC. This gives the protein CASSLTETQETQYF.

This chain links TRBV12-3 or TRBV12-4 with TRBJ2-2; TRBD2 might be the D (6 bases). CDR3 length: 16 residues. V lost 0 bases, J lost 4 bases, and 12 bases lay in between. The CDR3 here is CASSLAGGTGTGELFF. The CDR3 nucleotides are TGTGCCAGCAGTTTAGCGGGAGGAACTGGCACCGGGGAGCTGTTTTTT.

This clonotype was detected only a few times. This sequence joins TRBV7-2 and TRBJ1-1; unclear D gene. CDR1 and CDR2 (germline): SGHTA, FQGNSA. V lost 2 bases to trimming and J lost 0 bases, with 10 bases between them. This CDR3 has 15 amino acids. The CDR3 here is CASSLSVRMNTEAFF. CDR3 sequence (DNA): TGTGCCAGCAGCTTAAGTGTCAGGATGAACACTGAAGCTTTCTTT.

The genes are TRBV7-8 and TRBJ2-5, with D hard to call. The CDR3 is 15 residues long. Germline lookup yields CDR1 SGHVS and CDR2 FQNEAQ. Trimming left V 2 bases short and J 3 bases short, with 13 bases between. In nucleotides, the CDR3 is TGTGCCAGCAGCTTAAGTGAGGTCAGAAAAGAGACCCAGTACTTC. Translated, it gives CASSLSEVRKETQYF.

The chain joins TRBV15 to TRBJ2-1; 9 positions agree with TRBD2. The J call may be wrong; the DNA end is better matched by TRBJ2-7. The CDR3 length is 17 residues. Germline V gene data show CDR1 as LNHNV and CDR2 as YYDKDF (reference sequence). CDR3 region: CATSRGVAGAPYNEQYF. In nucleotides, the CDR3 is TGTGCCACCAGCAGAGGGGTAGCGGGAGCCCCATACAATGAGCAGTACTTC.

The chain uses TRBV7-6 and TRBJ2-6; D might be TRBD2 (5 bases). The J call is in doubt because the DNA end fits TRBJ2-7 better. The CDR3 is made up of 13 amino acids. CDR1 and CDR2 (germline): SGHVS, FNYEAQ. Here the CDR3 DNA reads TGTGCCAGCAGCTTAACAACGGGGTACGAGCAGTACTTC. Translated: CASSLTTGYEQYF.

This clonotype is termed medium-sized. The chain links TRBV7-8 to TRBJ1-1; no reliable D call. Germline V CDR1 and CDR2: SGHVS, FQNEAQ. The V and J ends lost 4 bases and 1 base respectively, with 10 bases between them. This CDR3 is built from 14 residues. The CDR3 protein is CASSSRTGNTEAFF. CDR3 nucleotide sequence: TGTGCCAGCAGCTCACGGACCGGGAACACTGAAGCTTTCTTT.

This clonotype was counted ten times or more. V is TRBV2 and J is TRBJ2-2; the D gene is possibly TRBD1 (6 bases). Germline loops: CDR1 SNHLY, CDR2 FYNNEI. V lost 6 bases and J lost 0, with 11 bases in between. This CDR3 contains 15 residues. Written as DNA, the CDR3 is TGTGCCAGCAGCGAGACAGGACCGAACACCGGGGAGCTGTTTTTT. Its protein is CASSETGPNTGELFF.

This clonotype has more than one count but fewer than ten. CDR3 DNA: TGTGCCAGTAGGACTTGGGGTCTAGCGGGAGGGGTTCGCACCGGGGAGCTGTTTTTT. Translation gives CASRTWGLAGGVRTGELFF. The chain couples TRBV19 to TRBJ2-2, with TRBD2 matching 12 bases. The CDR3 spans 19 residues. V gave up 6 bases and J gave up 4 bases; unmatched junction bases: 15. From germline, CDR1 is LNHDA and CDR2 SQIVND (reference sequence).

This clonotype has a count of ten or more. The V and J genes are TRBV5-4 and TRBJ2-2; D ambiguous. Trimming shortened V by 1 base and J by 6 bases, and 10 bases separated the two germline ends. The germline gives CDR1 SGHNT, CDR2 YYREEE (reference sequence). The CDR3 contains 14 residues. The DNA for the CDR3 is TGTGCCAGCAGCTTGTATCCAGTGGCCGGGGAGCTGTTTTTT. Its protein is CASSLYPVAGELFF.

In this sample, this clonotype turned up a few times. The V and J genes are TRBV27 and TRBJ1-2; 8 nucleotides agree with TRBD1. V was clipped by 0 bases and J by 0 bases; unmatched bases: 3. Germline CDR1 MNHEY, CDR2 SMNVEV (reference sequence). This CDR3 is built from 16 residues. CDR3 bases: TGTGCCAGCAGTTTATCAGGGACAGGTCCTAACTATGGCTACACCTTC. This codes for CASSLSGTGPNYGYTF.

This chain joins TRBV7-2 and TRBJ2-1, with D hard to call. Germline-derived CDR1 and CDR2 are SGHTA and FQGNSA. V lost 0 bases to trimming and J lost 6 bases, with 3 bases between them. The CDR3 runs to 12 residues. The DNA of the CDR3 is TGTGCCAGCAGCTTAGCTCGCAATGAGCAGTTCTTC. Protein sequence: CASSLARNEQFF.

This sequence joins TRBV7-6 and TRBJ2-5, with TRBD2 matching 10 bases. The CDR3 loop spans 16 amino acids. Trimming cost V 4 bases and J 11 bases; bases outside gene matches: 16. The V gene's germline CDR1 is SGHVS and CDR2 FNYEAQ. Here the CDR3 reads CASSSHPSGSGNEQYF. CDR3 nucleotide sequence: TGTGCCAGCAGCTCCCATCCTAGCGGGAGTGGCAATGAGCAGTACTTC.

The gene calls are TRBV27 and TRBJ2-3, with TRBD2 matching over 7 bases. This CDR3 is built from 12 residues. V trimming: 8 bases; J trimming: 4 bases; junction bases outside the gene matches: 3. Germline V CDR1 and CDR2: MNHEY, SMNVEV (reference sequence). The CDR3 reads CASGTSADTQYF. In nucleotides, the CDR3 is TGTGCCAGCGGCACTAGCGCAGATACGCAGTATTTT.

As for this clonotype: One junction end does not reproduce the germline sequence, and a read error may be involved. CDR3 DNA sequence: TGTGCCAGCAGCCCGCGACCGGGACAGGTTAATGAAAAACTGCTCTTC. Translated, it gives CASSPRPGQVNEKLLF. The rearrangement links TRBV7-2 to TRBJ2-1; the match to TRBD1 covers 8 bases. The CDR3 consists of 16 residues. Germline CDR1 reads SGHTA; CDR2 reads FQGNSA.

This clonotype appeared many times. This rearrangement joins TRBV6-1 to TRBJ1-2; 8 bases agree with TRBD1. The CDR3 runs to 13 residues. The germline CDR1 and CDR2 sequences are MNHNS and SASEGT. The trim removed 4 bases at V and 2 bases at J, leaving 0 bases unmatched. CDR3 nucleotide sequence: TGTGCCAGCAGTGGACAGGGGAACTATGGCTACACCTTC. This translates into CASSGQGNYGYTF.